This passage covers 32 T cell receptor beta chains from one sample sequenced in a study of Graves' ophthalmopathy and Graves' hyperthyroidism. The TCR beta CDR3 regions underwent amplification from RNA transcripts. HTBI primers served in a first-round RT-PCR, which a second-round multiplex PCR followed. From the multiplex PCR reads, TCRdb called clonotypes with MiXCR, one entry per CDR3 protein. The sample includes about 600,000 distinct CDR3 sequences, about 35% of them seen just once. Sequenced input: peripheral blood or thyroid tissue (not recorded which). All receptors come from an adult man with Graves' hyperthyroidism.

This clonotype showed up many times. The rearrangement links TRBV19 to TRBJ1-5; perhaps TRBD1 as D (6 bases). The CDR3 consists of 15 residues. Germline CDR1 is LNHDA and CDR2 is SQIVND (reference sequence). Trimming pared 3 bases from V and 1 base from J, leaving 10 bases between. The CDR3 DNA reads TGTGCCAGTAGTATCCGGACAGTGAGCAATCAGCCCCAGCATTTT. It translates to CASSIRTVSNQPQHF.

This clonotype was recorded many times. The J gene is TRBJ2-7, the V gene TRBV7-2, with TRBD2 as a possible D gene (5 bases). Germline V gene sequence: CDR1 SGHTA, CDR2 FQGNSA. With 6 bases removed from V and 2 bases from J, the gap between germline ends came to 11 bases. This CDR3 contains 13 residues. The CDR3 loop reads CASRTGVTYEQYF. The CDR3 coding sequence is TGTGCCAGCAGGACCGGGGTAACCTACGAGCAGTACTTC.

The table lists this clonotype with many counts. The V gene is TRBV25-1, the J gene TRBJ1-3; D gene uncertain. The CDR3 runs 17 residues. Germline values: CDR1 MGHDK, CDR2 SYGVNS. With 2 bases removed from V and 3 bases from J, the gap between germline ends came to 17 bases. For the CDR3, the DNA is TGTGCCAGCAGTGAAAATTTTTCGACGGCGCGTGGAAACACCATATATTTT. Encoded protein: CASSENFSTARGNTIYF.

The genes are TRBV18 and TRBJ2-5; TRBD2 agrees at 7 bases. The CDR3 contains 15 residues. V lost 1 base and J lost 3; bases outside the gene matches: 5. Germline lookup yields CDR1 KGHSH and CDR2 LQKENI. CDR3 coding DNA: TGTGCCAGCTCACCACTTACTGGGGGGGAAGAGACCCAGTACTTC. Encoded protein: CASSPLTGGEETQYF.

This clonotype was detected only a few times. The chain combines TRBV6-6 with TRBJ1-6; a possible D gene is TRBD1 (6 bases). This CDR3 contains 15 residues. Germline-derived CDR1 and CDR2 are MNHNY and SVGAGI (reference sequence). V gave up 2 bases and J gave up 9 bases, with 14 bases separating them. This chain's CDR3 is CASSYIEGGSSPLHF. Here the CDR3 DNA reads TGTGCCAGCAGTTACATAGAGGGGGGCTCTTCACCCCTCCACTTT.

This clonotype was counted only a few times. The chain recombines TRBV7-9 with TRBJ1-2; D gene ambiguous. The ends were cut back, 3 bases at V and 1 base at J, with 9 bases in the middle. Germline V gene data show CDR1 as SEHNR and CDR2 as FQNEAQ (reference sequence). The CDR3 has 14 residues. The DNA of the CDR3 is TGTGCCAGCAGCTTTGCGACAATTAACTATGGCTACACCTTC. It specifies CASSFATINYGYTF. Combining the CDR3 with reference TRBV7-9 and TRBJ1-2 gives the whole variable domain DTGVSQNPRHKITKRGQNVTFRCDPISEHNRLYWYRQTLGQGPEFLTYFQNEAQLEKSRLLSDRFSAERPKGSFSTLEIQRTEQGDSAMYLCASSFATINYGYTFGSGTRLTVV.

This clonotype was seen at least ten times. This chain uses TRBV7-8 with TRBJ1-2; 7 bases align to TRBD1. From germline, CDR1 is SGHVS and CDR2 FQNEAQ. V lost 1 base, J lost 8 bases, and 13 bases stayed unmatched. CDR3 length equals 16 residues. The CDR3 protein is CASSLGGRQGPRGYTF. CDR3 bases: TGTGCCAGCAGCTTAGGTGGAAGACAGGGACCTCGGGGCTACACCTTC.

The chain is built from TRBV7-3 and TRBJ2-7; 8 nucleotides align to TRBD2. Matching the DNA end better, TRBJ2-1 makes the J call doubtful. The germline CDR1 and CDR2 sequences are SGHTA and FQGTGA. CDR3 length equals 13 residues. The DNA for the CDR3 is TGTGCCAGCAGCCAGACTAGCGATGGTGAGCAGTTCTTC. Translating gives CASSQTSDGEQFF.

The V gene is TRBV20-1, the J gene TRBJ1-1; TRBD1 is a possible D gene (5 bases). The CDR3 totals 14 residues. The germline CDR1 and CDR2 sequences are DFQATT and SNEGSKA (reference sequence). Trimming shortened V by 0 bases and J by 3 bases, and 11 bases separated the two germline ends. CDR3 nucleotide sequence: TGCAGTGCTAGAGATGAGGAAGGGGACACTGAAGCTTTCTTT. Amino acids: CSARDEEGDTEAFF.

Many counts were recorded for this clonotype. This chain connects TRBV4-1 to TRBJ1-2; D perhaps matches TRBD1 (5 bases). With 4 bases removed from V and 3 bases from J, the gap between germline ends came to 15 bases. Germline V gene sequence: CDR1 MGHRA, CDR2 YSYEKL. This CDR3 is built from 15 residues. The CDR3 region is CASSLTGGGDYGYTF. CDR3 sequence (DNA): TGCGCCAGCAGCCTGACGGGGGGAGGGGACTATGGCTACACCTTC.

This rearrangement joins TRBV5-1 to TRBJ1-2; D is unclear. This CDR3 has 14 residues. V was pared by 3 bases and J by 3 bases, with 12 bases between. CDR1 is SGHRS and CDR2 is YFSETQ in the germline V gene. The CDR3, as DNA: TGCGCCAGCAGCTCCGGACTAGGCGACTATGGCTACACCTTC. Translated, it gives CASSSGLGDYGYTF. Drawing the rest from reference TRBV5-1 and TRBJ1-2, the complete variable domain is KAGVTQTPRYLIKTRGQQVTLSCSPISGHRSVSWYQQTPGQGLQFLFEYFSETQRNKGNFPGRFSGRQFSNSRSEMNVSTLELGDSALYLCASSSGLGDYGYTFGSGTRLTVV.

The chain recombines TRBV7-6 with TRBJ1-1; TRBD1 might be the D (5 bases). The germline V gene encodes CDR1 SGHVS and CDR2 FNYEAQ. Trimming pared 6 bases from V and 4 bases from J, leaving 12 bases between. This CDR3 has 13 amino acids. In DNA form, the CDR3 reads TGTGCCAGCAGGCCAGGGTTGGGCACTGAAGCTTTCTTT. It translates to CASRPGLGTEAFF.

This sequence joins TRBV4-1 and TRBJ2-2; 7 nucleotides align to TRBD1. The CDR3 is 18 amino acids. V was pared by 2 bases and J by 7 bases, with 16 bases of the junction left unmatched. CDR1 and CDR2 from the germline V gene are MGHRA and YSYEKL. For the CDR3, the DNA is TGCGCCAGCAGCCAACCCGGTAGAGGGCACAGGGGTATCGGGGAGCTGTTTTTT. Encoded protein: CASSQPGRGHRGIGELFF.

The chain links TRBV19 to TRBJ2-2; D is ambiguous. Germline CDR1 and CDR2: LNHDA and SQIVND (reference sequence). This CDR3 has 17 residues. V lost 6 bases and J lost 1, with 18 bases in between. The chain's CDR3 is CASSNHRTGWNTGELFF. The CDR3 nucleotides are TGTGCCAGTAGCAATCATCGCACGGGTTGGAACACCGGGGAGCTGTTTTTT.

This clonotype was seen many times. This chain links TRBV20-1 with TRBJ1-2; D is unclear. Germline-derived CDR1 and CDR2 are DFQATT and SNEGSKA (reference sequence). The CDR3 is made up of 15 amino acids. V lost 3 bases and J 4 bases, leaving 18 bases between the germline ends. CDR3 sequence reads: CSASPPILASYGYTF. For the CDR3, the DNA is TGCAGTGCTAGTCCCCCGATTTTGGCTAGCTATGGCTACACCTTC.

This chain uses TRBV7-9 with TRBJ2-7, with D perhaps matching TRBD1 or TRBD2 (5 bases each). CDR1 SEHNR and CDR2 FQNEAQ come from the germline V gene (reference sequence). The CDR3 spans 16 residues. Trimming shortened V by 6 bases and J by 10 bases, and 28 bases separated the two germline ends. In DNA form, the CDR3 reads TGTGCCAGCAGTTGTGGCCTCCGGGACGCCGGAGGCCTCCAGTACTTC. Its protein product is CASSCGLRDAGGLQYF.

This clonotype was detected many times. The rearrangement uses TRBV10-3 and TRBJ1-1, with unresolved D. Germline V gene sequence: CDR1 ENHRY, CDR2 SYGVKD. The CDR3 covers 14 residues. V was clipped by 0 bases and J by 3 bases, with 8 bases between them. CDR3 sequence reads: CAISESDGDTEAFF. In DNA form, the CDR3 reads TGTGCCATCAGTGAGTCGGACGGAGACACTGAAGCTTTCTTT.

This clonotype was observed many times. The V gene is TRBV10-3, the J gene TRBJ2-7; the match to TRBD1 covers 7 bases. CDR1 and CDR2 from the germline V gene are ENHRY and SYGVKD. Trimming at V came to 4 bases and at J to 0 bases, leaving 3 bases not matched to a gene. This CDR3 region has 14 residues. This CDR3 reads CAISADRYSYEQYF. CDR3 bases: TGTGCCATCAGTGCGGACAGGTACTCCTACGAGCAGTACTTC.

CDR3 DNA sequence: TGTGCCAGCAGCCCCCCCGGGACTAGCGGGAGGGCATCCTACGAGCAGTACTTC. Residues: CASSPPGTSGRASYEQYF. The V and J genes are TRBV7-2 and TRBJ2-7; TRBD2 agrees at 16 bases. The V and J ends lost 5 bases and 1 base, in that order; junction bases with no gene match: 8. CDR3 size: 18 residues. The germline V gene has CDR1 SGHTA and CDR2 FQGNSA.

J is TRBJ2-7 and V is TRBV7-3; D remains ambiguous. Trimming took 5 bases from V and 7 from J, leaving 12 bases between them. Germline values: CDR1 SGHTA, CDR2 FQGTGA. This CDR3 has 12 residues. The chain's CDR3 is CASSPGPDEQYF. CDR3 coding DNA: TGTGCCAGCAGCCCAGGCCCGGATGAGCAGTACTTC.

This clonotype was seen ten or more times. The V gene is TRBV19, the J gene TRBJ1-1, with D tentatively TRBD1 (6 bases). V was trimmed by 5 bases and J by 4 bases, leaving 14 bases between them. In germline, CDR1 is LNHDA, CDR2 SQIVND (reference sequence). The CDR3 runs to 14 residues. The DNA for the CDR3 is TGTGCCAGTAGTTGGGGGGGGGCGGGCACTGAAGCTTTCTTT. Translation: CASSWGGAGTEAFF.

The chain couples TRBV2 to TRBJ2-7; D is possibly TRBD1 or TRBD2 (5 bases each). The J call may not be correct, given that the DNA end is closer to TRBJ2-1. This CDR3 region has 13 residues. CDR1 and CDR2 (germline): SNHLY, FYNNEI. This CDR3 reads CASQGPESNEQFF. The CDR3 bases are TGTGCCAGTCAGGGACCGGAAAGCAATGAGCAGTTCTTC.

The chain couples TRBV29-1 to TRBJ1-1; tentative D call: TRBD1 (6 bases). Trimming pared 4 bases from V and 2 bases from J, leaving 26 bases between. Germline lookup yields CDR1 SQVTM and CDR2 ANQGSEA. CDR3 length equals 18 residues. CDR3 sequence reads: CSVVYSNTGEQGNTEAFF. CDR3 bases: TGCAGCGTTGTTTACAGCAACACCGGGGAACAGGGTAACACTGAAGCTTTCTTT.

V usage is TRBV9 and J usage is TRBJ1-5, with a tentative D call TRBD1 (6 bases). The CDR3 runs to 13 residues. Germline-derived CDR1 and CDR2 are SGDLS and YYNGEE. Trimming removed 3 bases at V and 10 bases at J, with 14 bases between. The CDR3 nucleotides read TGTGCCAGCAGCGACCGGGACATATCTCCCCAGCATTTT. This sequence encodes CASSDRDISPQHF. Variable domain in full (rest from reference TRBV9 and TRBJ1-5): DSGVTQTPKHLITATGQRVTLRCSPRSGDLSVYWYQQSLDQGLQFLIQYYNGEERAKGNILERFSAQQFPDLHSELNLSSLELGDSALYFCASSDRDISPQHFGDGTRLSIL.

The chain has TRBV29-1 and TRBJ2-5; possible D gene TRBD2, 6 bases. Germline CDR1 SQVTM, CDR2 ANQGSEA. The CDR3 is 15 residues long. Trimming pared 7 bases from V and 2 bases from J, leaving 20 bases between. The CDR3 spells CSGWDSRRIQETQYF. The CDR3 region has the DNA TGCAGCGGCTGGGACTCTCGGAGAATACAAGAGACCCAGTACTTC.

In this sample, this clonotype turned up many times. The chain is built from TRBV18 and TRBJ2-5; the match to TRBD2 covers 9 bases. The V and J ends lost 3 bases and 4 bases, in that order; junction bases with no gene match: 6. In germline, CDR1 is KGHSH, CDR2 LQKENI. This CDR3 spans 15 amino acids. The CDR3 DNA reads TGTGCCAGCTCACCGAAGGGACTAGCAACAGAGACCCAGTACTTC. Its translation: CASSPKGLATETQYF.

This clonotype was picked up a small number of times. V gene TRBV5-1 combines with J gene TRBJ2-1; 12 nucleotides match TRBD2. With V trimmed by 4 bases and J by 8 bases, 7 bases remained unmatched. CDR3 length equals 15 residues. The germline gives CDR1 SGHRS, CDR2 YFSETQ. The CDR3 DNA follows: TGCGCCAGCAGCCCTAGCGGGAGGGCCGACGATGAGCAGTTCTTC. It translates to CASSPSGRADDEQFF.

This clonotype was seen ten or more times. The chain employs TRBV11-2 and TRBJ1-6; no clear D. The CDR3 loop spans 15 amino acids. V was trimmed by 4 bases and J by 7 bases, leaving 14 bases between them. CDR1 is SGHAT, CDR2 FQNNGV, per germline. In DNA form, the CDR3 reads TGTGCCAGCAGCTCGTATAGGATGGACAATTCACCCCTCCACTTT. It codes for CASSSYRMDNSPLHF.

The count of this clonotype is one. A much larger clonotype is one base distant, so this may be a read error. CDR3 protein: CASSARTGRNGYTF. CDR3 sequence (DNA): TGTGCCAGCAGTGCCCGGACAGGGCGCAACGGCTACACCTTC. The chain uses TRBV6-6 and TRBJ1-2; 8 bases are a match to TRBD1. With 5 bases clipped from V and 8 bases from J, the junction kept 10 bases outside the gene matches. Germline V lookup: CDR1 MNHNY, CDR2 SVGAGI (reference sequence). The CDR3 loop spans 14 amino acids.

The table lists this clonotype with a few counts. The chain links TRBV7-9 to TRBJ1-5, with TRBD1 identical over 7 bases. Germline CDR1 reads SEHNR; CDR2 reads FQNEAQ (reference sequence). This CDR3 is built from 18 residues. The ends lost 7 bases at V and 2 bases at J; junction bases unmatched: 17. CDR3 loop: CASNLTGPPGGGNQPQHF. Here the CDR3 DNA reads TGTGCCAGCAACCTGACAGGGCCCCCCGGTGGGGGCAATCAGCCCCAGCATTTT.

This clonotype appeared a few times. The J gene is TRBJ2-3, the V gene TRBV10-2, with D perhaps being TRBD1 or TRBD2 (6 bases each). The germline V and J ends were trimmed by 8 bases and 10 bases, with 13 bases remaining between them. CDR3 size: 11 residues. In germline, CDR1 is WSHSY, CDR2 SAAADI. The CDR3 DNA sequence: TGCGCCAGCGTGGGGGGCTTCGCGCAGTATTTT. It yields the protein CASVGGFAQYF.

This clonotype appeared many times. The rearrangement joins TRBV9 to TRBJ1-1; 8 positions match TRBD1. The length of the CDR3 is 13 residues. Trimming at V came to 0 bases and at J to 9 bases, leaving 4 bases not matched to a gene. CDR1 SGDLS and CDR2 YYNGEE come from the germline V gene. The CDR3 sequence: CASSVGQGAKAFF. The DNA of the CDR3 is TGTGCCAGCAGCGTAGGGCAGGGGGCGAAAGCTTTCTTT.